Sequencing of this TCR beta chain was carried out in a study of cytomegalovirus exposure and HLA in healthy donors. Trimming took 5 bases from V and 3 from J; bases not matched to a gene: 7. This CDR3 has 16 amino acids. Germline CDR1 is SGHVS and CDR2 is FQNEAQ. 60 Vbeta and 13 Jbeta primers were used in PCR. The data were produced by immunoSEQ multiplex PCR, yet TCRdb's version contains in-frame clones alone and is incomplete. This table holds under 200,000 clones, around 78% found once. The chain is built from TRBV7-8 and TRBJ2-7, with TRBD2 matching 13 bases. The receptor comes from a woman in her 30s in good health and CMV-seropositive. The sequenced sample was PBMCs. CDR3 residues: CASSIKRTSGSYEQYF. For the CDR3, the DNA is TGTGCCAGCAGCATCAAGAGGACTAGCGGGAGCTACGAGCAGTACTTC. Based on the CDR3 plus reference TRBV7-8 and TRBJ2-7, the full variable domain is GAGVSQSPRYKVAKRGQDVALRCDPISGHVSLFWYQQALGQGPEFLTYFQNEAQLDKSGLPSDRFFAERPEGSVSTLKIQRTQQEDSAVYLCASSIKRTSGSYEQYFGPGTRLTVT.